The entry that follows covers one TCR beta chain sequence. This sample was taken from a study of blood T cell repertoires in COVID-19. The method was immunoSEQ multiplex PCR; TCRdb's version includes in-frame clones alone and lacks a portion of them. This sample yields under 200,000 clones, of which approximately 87% are seen a single time; 3% to 4.5% belongs to the top ten. The J segment lost 2 bases and the V segment lost 3 bases, leaving 10 bases of the junction unmatched. Germline values: CDR1 MDHEN, CDR2 SYDVKM. The CDR3 runs to 17 residues. This TCR derives from a man between 18 and 35 years old with active or convalescent COVID-19. The sample consisted of peripheral blood. The rearrangement joins TRBV28 to TRBJ1-2; the match to TRBD1 covers 9 bases. In DNA, the CDR3 is TGTGCCAGCAGTTTTAAAGGGACAGGGTGGGACAACTATGGCTACACCTTC. It codes for CASSFKGTGWDNYGYTF.